Below, 2 T cell receptor beta chains from the same sample are listed, as sequenced in a study of beta chain features in type 1 diabetes. Sequencing targeted expressed TCRB transcripts, as all isolated RNA had been reverse transcribed. Data came from immunoSEQ multiplex PCR; TCRdb stores just in-frame clones and leaves some out. The sample yields about 140,000 clones, roughly 9.3% seen once. Sequencing used central memory CD4+ T cells from blood. The source is a woman aged 40 to 50 in good health.

This clone has a handful of counts. The chain employs TRBV7-2 and TRBJ2-7, with 9 bases aligning to TRBD2. The germline gives CDR1 SGHTA, CDR2 FQGNSA. This CDR3 is built from 17 residues. V gave up 1 base and J gave up 0 bases; unmatched junction bases: 7. CDR3 DNA: TGTGCCAGCAGCTTAGTGGGAGCGGGGGGTCCCTCCTACGAGCAGTACTTC. Translated: CASSLVGAGGPSYEQYF.

This clone was counted only a few times. This chain uses TRBV7-2 with TRBJ2-7; tentative D call: TRBD1 (5 bases). The V end was cut by 5 bases, the J end by 5 bases, with 13 bases between. Germline CDR1 is SGHTA and CDR2 is FQGNSA. CDR3 length: 13 residues. The CDR3 sequence: CASSRRREHEQYF. In DNA form, the CDR3 reads TGTGCCAGCAGCCGCCGCAGGGAACACGAGCAGTACTTC.